The 25 T cell receptor beta chains below all came from one sample that was sequenced in a study of a mutant IDH1 vaccine in newly diagnosed glioma. This sample's time point: baseline, week 1 (first vaccination visit). Treatment described: pre-vaccination baseline after standard-of-care therapy. The data were produced by immunoSEQ multiplex PCR, yet TCRdb's version contains in-frame clones alone and is incomplete. The profile shows roughly 35,000 clones, 88% of them singletons. Sample: PBMCs, taken from a glioma patient treated with radiotherapy, temozolomide or both. The receptors come from a woman aged 35 to 49 with glioma.

The CDR3 protein is CASSPGTGGSYGYTF. CDR3 nucleotide sequence: TGTGCCAGCAGTCCCGGGACAGGGGGGAGCTATGGCTACACCTTC. The genes are TRBV28 and TRBJ1-2; TRBD1 matches at 11 bases. The CDR3 has 15 residues. V dropped 5 bases and J dropped 4; count of bases not matched to a gene: 6. Germline CDR1 reads MDHEN; CDR2 reads SYDVKM.

The genes are TRBV6-5 and TRBJ2-2; no clear D. The V end was cut by 1 base, the J end by 4 bases, with 4 bases between. The CDR3 totals 13 residues. Germline lookup yields CDR1 MNHEY and CDR2 SVGAGI. CDR3 loop: CASSYFGTGELFF. In nucleotides, the CDR3 is TGTGCCAGCAGTTACTTCGGCACCGGGGAGCTGTTTTTT.

V usage is TRBV5-1 and J usage is TRBJ2-1; 7 positions agree with TRBD1. V dropped 2 bases and J dropped 4; count of bases not matched to a gene: 15. The CDR3 spans 18 residues. Looked up from germline, CDR1 is SGHRS and CDR2 is YFSETQ. CDR3 region: CASSFSPRLGGVYNEQFF. DNA of the CDR3: TGCGCCAGCAGCTTTTCCCCCCGATTAGGGGGCGTATACAATGAGCAGTTCTTC.

CDR3 nucleotides: TGTGCCAGCAGCTTAGAGGTCGGGGAGCTGTTTTTT. Translating gives CASSLEVGELFF. The chain couples TRBV7-9 to TRBJ2-2; D gene ambiguous. The length of the CDR3 is 12 residues. V was trimmed by 1 base and J by 7 bases, leaving 4 bases between them. Germline loops: CDR1 SEHNR, CDR2 FQNEAQ (reference sequence).

The CDR3 region has the DNA TGTGCCAGCAGTGGCAGTGTTTCACCCCTCCACTTT. Translating gives CASSGSVSPLHF. The chain combines TRBV6-5 with TRBJ1-6; D unclear. V lost 5 bases and J lost 9, with 8 bases in between. Germline CDR1 MNHEY, CDR2 SVGAGI. This CDR3 has 12 residues.

The chain is built from TRBV25-1 and TRBJ1-1, with a weak D call TRBD1 (5 bases). There are 14 residues in the CDR3. Trimming pared 2 bases from V and 7 bases from J, leaving 14 bases between. CDR1 and CDR2 (germline): MGHDK, SYGVNS. The CDR3: CASSEGGLRDEAFF. The CDR3 DNA is TGTGCCAGCAGTGAAGGGGGACTGAGGGATGAAGCTTTCTTT.

This clone was observed once. The chain uses TRBV21-1 and TRBJ2-7. TRBV21-1 represents a pseudogene. CDR3 length: 11 amino acids. CDR3 sequence: CASSKGDEQYF. CDR3 DNA sequence: TGTGCCAGCAGCAAAGGGGACGAGCAGTACTTC.

This chain connects TRBV4-3 to TRBJ1-2, with D possibly TRBD1 on 5 matching bases. The CDR3 has 14 amino acids. Trimming removed 1 base at V and 2 bases at J, with 8 bases between. CDR1 and CDR2 from the germline V gene are LGHNA and YSLEER. This CDR3 reads CASSQVGGNYGYTF. The CDR3 coding sequence is TGCGCCAGCAGCCAAGTTGGGGGGAACTATGGCTACACCTTC.

This clone has only one observation. The rearrangement uses TRBV4-2 and TRBJ2-3; TRBD2 matches 8 bases. With 1 base clipped from V and 4 bases from J, the junction kept 4 bases outside the gene matches. The germline gives CDR1 LGHNA, CDR2 YNFKEQ. The CDR3 sequence is 15 residues long. CDR3 in amino acids: CASSQGVGGADTQYF. The CDR3 coding sequence is TGTGCCAGCAGCCAAGGTGTCGGGGGGGCAGATACGCAGTATTTT.

This chain joins TRBV11-3 and TRBJ1-1; D remains ambiguous. Trimming shortened V by 2 bases and J by 7 bases, and 11 bases separated the two germline ends. The CDR3 length is 13 residues. Germline CDR1 reads SGHNT; CDR2 reads YENEEA. This chain's CDR3 is CASSLTGVGEAFF. In nucleotides, the CDR3 is TGTGCCAGCAGCTTAACCGGGGTGGGTGAAGCTTTCTTT.

The rearrangement links TRBV5-6 to TRBJ2-1; D unclear. This CDR3 has 12 residues. Germline V gene data show CDR1 as SGHDT and CDR2 as YYEEEE. V was pared by 4 bases and J by 9 bases, with 11 bases between. CDR3 sequence (DNA): TGTGCCAGCAGCACTCCTAGTCGTGAGCAGTTCTTC. This translates into CASSTPSREQFF.

The rearrangement uses TRBV5-6 and TRBJ2-1; TRBD1 might be the D (5 bases). CDR1 is SGHDT, CDR2 YYEEEE, per germline. The CDR3 consists of 14 residues. V was cut by 3 bases and J by 1 base, with 8 bases left in between. CDR3 sequence reads: CASSSRTSYNEQFF. DNA for the CDR3: TGTGCCAGCAGCTCCCGGACATCCTACAATGAGCAGTTCTTC.

This chain connects TRBV4-1 to TRBJ1-1; D call uncertain. This CDR3 is built from 14 residues. From germline, CDR1 is MGHRA and CDR2 YSYEKL. Trimming shortened V by 11 bases and J by 5 bases, and 21 bases separated the two germline ends. The CDR3 coding sequence is TGCGCCCCACCGGTAAAGGGCGGTGTTACTGAAGCTTTCTTT. Translated: CAPPVKGGVTEAFF.

This chain uses TRBV5-4 with TRBJ1-5, with D unresolved. V lost 4 bases, J lost 4 bases, and 9 bases lay in between. The CDR3 extends over 13 amino acids. Germline CDR1 SGHNT, CDR2 YYREEE (reference sequence). The CDR3 is CASSGGVNQPQHF. CDR3 bases: TGTGCCAGCAGCGGCGGGGTTAATCAGCCCCAGCATTTT. The complete variable domain, with remaining parts taken from reference TRBV5-4 and TRBJ1-5, reads ETGVTQSPTHLIKTRGQQVTLRCSSQSGHNTVSWYQQALGQGPQFIFQYYREEENGRGNFPPRFSGLQFPNYSSELNVNALELDDSALYLCASSGGVNQPQHFGDGTRLSIL.

This clone was seen once. The V call is TRBV2, the J call TRBJ2-7; D call uncertain. Germline V gene lookup returns CDR1 SNHLY and CDR2 FYNNEI. V was cut by 1 base and J by 5 bases, with 18 bases left in between. This CDR3 comprises 16 residues. CDR3 amino acids: CASSEVSLSIRDEQYF. For the CDR3, the DNA is TGTGCCAGCAGTGAAGTGAGCCTTTCGATTAGGGACGAGCAGTACTTC.

CDR3 in amino acids: CASSGWDSPIGNTIYF. The CDR3 DNA follows: TGTGCCAGCAGTGGATGGGACAGCCCAATTGGAAACACCATATATTTT. This chain joins TRBV25-1 and TRBJ1-3; 7 nucleotides agree with TRBD1. V lost 4 bases, J lost 3 bases, and 9 bases stayed unmatched. Germline V gene data show CDR1 as MGHDK and CDR2 as SYGVNS. CDR3 size: 16 residues. The complete variable domain, with remaining parts taken from reference TRBV25-1 and TRBJ1-3, reads EADIYQTPRYLVIGTGKKITLECSQTMGHDKMYWYQQDPGMELHLIHYSYGVNSTEKGDLSSESTVSRIRTEHFPLTLESARPSHTSQYLCASSGWDSPIGNTIYFGEGSWLTVV.

This rearrangement joins TRBV6-1 to TRBJ1-4; no reliable D call. This CDR3 has 15 amino acids. The V end was cut by 4 bases, the J end by 6 bases, with 15 bases between. CDR1 and CDR2 from the germline V gene are MNHNS and SASEGT. This CDR3 is CASSASPSDDEKLFF. The CDR3 DNA reads as TGTGCCAGCAGTGCCAGTCCTTCGGATGATGAAAAACTGTTTTTT.

The chain has TRBV18 and TRBJ1-2; D possibly corresponds to TRBD1 (5 bases). The germline gives CDR1 KGHSH, CDR2 LQKENI. V lost 3 bases to trimming and J lost 2 bases, with 10 bases between them. CDR3 length: 14 amino acids. The CDR3 DNA is TGTGCCAGCTCACCCGACGGGGGGAACTATGGCTACACCTTC. Protein product: CASSPDGGNYGYTF.

This clone came up a few times. V gene TRBV5-6 combines with J gene TRBJ2-7; no clear D. Germline V gene data show CDR1 as SGHDT and CDR2 as YYEEEE. The CDR3 spans 14 residues. Deletions cut 1 base from V and 3 bases from J, with 11 bases between. Written as DNA, the CDR3 is TGTGCCAGCAGCTTGAGGCAGAAAGGCTACGAGCAGTACTTC. Its protein product is CASSLRQKGYEQYF.

The chain has TRBV29-1 and TRBJ1-2; perhaps TRBD1 as D (6 bases). This CDR3 is built from 13 residues. V gave up 5 bases and J gave up 5 bases, with 15 bases separating them. Germline V lookup: CDR1 SQVTM, CDR2 ANQGSEA. CDR3 amino acids: CSVRQGIWYGYTF. In DNA form, the CDR3 reads TGCAGCGTTAGGCAGGGGATATGGTATGGCTACACCTTC.

DNA for the CDR3: TGTGCCAGCAGTGGACCCCAACAAAGGACAGGGAAGTACCCTGGAAACACCATATATTTT. It translates to CASSGPQQRTGKYPGNTIYF. The chain carries TRBV6-8 and TRBJ1-3; TRBD1 agrees at 8 bases. The ends lost 5 bases at V and 2 bases at J; junction bases unmatched: 20. The CDR3 is made up of 20 amino acids. CDR1 is MNHGY, CDR2 SAAAGT, per germline.

This chain links TRBV28 with TRBJ1-2; D is perhaps TRBD1 (5 bases). The germline V gene has CDR1 MDHEN and CDR2 SYDVKM. This CDR3 region has 14 residues. Trimming stripped 2 bases from V and 4 bases from J, with 11 bases between. The CDR3 sequence is CASSLRQYLYGYTF. DNA for the CDR3: TGTGCCAGCAGTTTAAGACAGTACCTCTATGGCTACACCTTC.

The CDR3, as DNA: TGTGCCAGCAGCTCACGGATAGCAGGGGGCAATCAGCCCCAGCATTTT. Its protein product is CASSSRIAGGNQPQHF. V gene TRBV11-1 combines with J gene TRBJ1-5; tentatively, D is TRBD1 (6 bases). V gave up 4 bases and J gave up 2 bases, with 15 bases separating them. The CDR3 is 16 residues long. The germline gives CDR1 SGHAT, CDR2 FQDESV (reference sequence).

This clone appeared a single time. The rearrangement joins TRBV19 to TRBJ1-2, with TRBD1 identical over 7 bases. Per germline, CDR1 LNHDA and CDR2 SQIVND (reference sequence). The J segment lost 5 bases and the V segment lost 5 bases, leaving 8 bases of the junction unmatched. There are 14 residues in the CDR3. The CDR3 bases are TGTGCCAGTAGTTTCGACAGGGCGCGATATGGCTACACCTTC. Amino acids: CASSFDRARYGYTF.

The V and J genes are TRBV19 and TRBJ2-2; D is possibly TRBD1 (6 bases). Trimming stripped 3 bases from V and 2 bases from J, with 10 bases between. This CDR3 contains 15 residues. Per the germline V gene, CDR1 is LNHDA and CDR2 is SQIVND (reference sequence). The CDR3 nucleotides read TGTGCCAGTAGTATGAAACAGGGAAACACCGGGGAGCTGTTTTTT. It encodes CASSMKQGNTGELFF.